Presented here are 10 T cell receptor beta chains from one specimen sequenced in a study of blood T cell repertoires in COVID-19. Produced via immunoSEQ multiplex PCR; TCRdb's table is partial and in-frame only. Of around 300,000 clones in the sample, over 75% were seen once. The sample was PBMCs or T cells enriched from blood (not recorded which). These receptors originate from a woman younger than 45 who had recovered from COVID-19.

The chain employs TRBV11-2 and TRBJ2-3; 7 bases are a match to TRBD1. The J segment lost 0 bases and the V segment lost 0 bases, leaving 0 bases of the junction unmatched. The germline V gene has CDR1 SGHAT and CDR2 FQNNGV. The CDR3 has 15 residues. CDR3 region: CASSLEGQSTDTQYF. Here the CDR3 DNA reads TGTGCCAGCAGCTTAGAGGGACAGAGCACAGATACGCAGTATTTT.

The chain joins TRBV21-1 to TRBJ2-1; the D call in the table, TRBD2, was not verified against the DNA. TRBV21-1 is assigned pseudogene status. This CDR3 comprises 19 residues. The CDR3 spells CASSKKLAGPPSSYNEQFF. CDR3 bases: TGTGCCAGCAGCAAAAAATTAGCGGGACCGCCGAGCTCCTACAATGAGCAGTTCTTC.

Only a few counts were recorded for this clone. The chain combines TRBV7-2 with TRBJ2-7; 8 bases are a match to TRBD2. CDR1 and CDR2 from the germline V gene are SGHTA and FQGNSA. CDR3 length: 15 amino acids. The V segment lost 1 base and the J segment 3 bases; nucleotides outside the gene matches: 5. The chain's CDR3 is CASSLGPSGFYEQYF. Written as DNA, the CDR3 is TGTGCCAGCAGCTTAGGTCCTAGCGGGTTCTACGAGCAGTACTTC. Complete variable domain (other parts from reference TRBV7-2 and TRBJ2-7): GAGVSQSPSNKVTEKGKDVELRCDPISGHTALYWYRQSLGQGLEFLIYFQGNSAPDKSGLPSDRFSAERTGGSVSTLTIQRTQQEDSAVYLCASSLGPSGFYEQYFGPGTRLTVT.

This chain links TRBV7-2 with TRBJ2-2; D might be TRBD1 (5 bases). The CDR3 totals 15 residues. Germline V gene lookup returns CDR1 SGHTA and CDR2 FQGNSA. Trimming removed 6 bases at V and 6 bases at J, with 17 bases between. The CDR3 loop reads CASRWGIQTAGELFF. CDR3 coding DNA: TGTGCCAGCAGATGGGGAATACAGACAGCCGGGGAGCTGTTTTTT.

The chain has TRBV5-1 and TRBJ2-7; D perhaps matches TRBD2 (6 bases). CDR3 size: 16 residues. V lost 2 bases and J lost 4, with 19 bases in between. Germline V gene lookup returns CDR1 SGHRS and CDR2 YFSETQ. Here the CDR3 DNA reads TGCGCCAGCAGCTTAGAGCCCTCGGGGGTCTCATACGAGCAGTACTTC. It translates to CASSLEPSGVSYEQYF.

The chain combines TRBV5-5 with TRBJ1-2; D remains ambiguous. The CDR3 spans 13 residues. CDR1 SGHKS and CDR2 YYEKEE come from the germline V gene (reference sequence). The V end lost 4 bases, the J end lost 1 base, and 8 bases lay between the germline ends. The CDR3 bases are TGTGCCAGCAGCCCGCAGGATAACTATGGCTACACCTTC. Translation: CASSPQDNYGYTF.

In this sample, this clone turned up once. V and J are TRBV2 and TRBJ2-2; 8 bases align to TRBD2. The CDR3 consists of 19 residues. Trimming took 1 base from V and 5 from J; bases not matched to a gene: 15. The germline V gene has CDR1 SNHLY and CDR2 FYNNEI. CDR3 in DNA: TGTGCCAGCAGTGAAGAGTGGGCCTCCCGGGAGGGAGGTACCGGGGAGCTGTTTTTT. It is translated as CASSEEWASREGGTGELFF.

This clone was recorded only once. This chain links TRBV6-1 with TRBJ1-5, with unresolved D. CDR1 is MNHNS, CDR2 SASEGT, per germline. V was clipped by 0 bases and J by 2 bases, with 14 bases between them. The CDR3 consists of 17 residues. CDR3 sequence reads: CASSEARPTLRNQPQHF. The CDR3 nucleotides are TGTGCCAGCAGTGAAGCGCGCCCGACACTTCGCAATCAGCCCCAGCATTTT.

This chain connects TRBV28 to TRBJ1-4; 10 nucleotides line up with TRBD1. The CDR3 has 14 amino acids. CDR1 MDHEN and CDR2 SYDVKM come from the germline V gene. The J segment lost 6 bases and the V segment lost 6 bases, leaving 4 bases of the junction unmatched. CDR3 region: CASRAGTGDEKLFF. DNA for the CDR3: TGTGCCAGCAGGGCGGGGACAGGGGATGAAAAACTGTTTTTT. Variable domain in full (rest from reference TRBV28 and TRBJ1-4): DVKVTQSSRYLVKRTGEKVFLECVQDMDHENMFWYRQDPGLGLRLIYFSYDVKMKEKGDIPEGYSVSREKKERFSLILESASTNQTSMYLCASRAGTGDEKLFFGSGTQLSVL.

J is TRBJ2-3 and V is TRBV6-1; D perhaps matches TRBD2 (5 bases). V dropped 1 base and J dropped 0 bases, with 23 bases sitting between them. This CDR3 contains 20 residues. CDR1 and CDR2 (germline): MNHNS, SASEGT. CDR3 nucleotide sequence: TGTGCCAGCAGTGAAGTCGCGGGTCCCCGAGGCGGATCTAGCACAGATACGCAGTATTTT. Protein product: CASSEVAGPRGGSSTDTQYF.